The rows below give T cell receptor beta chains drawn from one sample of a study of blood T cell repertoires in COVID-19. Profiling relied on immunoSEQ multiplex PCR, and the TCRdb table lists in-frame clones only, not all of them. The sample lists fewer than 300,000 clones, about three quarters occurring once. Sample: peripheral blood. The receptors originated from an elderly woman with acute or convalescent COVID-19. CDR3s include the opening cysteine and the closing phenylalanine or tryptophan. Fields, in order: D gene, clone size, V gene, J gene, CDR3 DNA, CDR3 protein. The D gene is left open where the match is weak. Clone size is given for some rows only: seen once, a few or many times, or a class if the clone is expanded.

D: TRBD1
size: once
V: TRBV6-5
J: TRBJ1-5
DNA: TGTGCCAGCAGTCGACGACAGGGTGATCAGCCCCAGCATTTT
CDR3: CASSRRQGDQPQHF

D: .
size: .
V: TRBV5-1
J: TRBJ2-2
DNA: TGCGCCAGCAGCTTGGGACTAGTAACCGGGGAGCTGTTTTTT
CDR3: CASSLGLVTGELFF

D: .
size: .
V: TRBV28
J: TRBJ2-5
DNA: TGTGCCAGCAGTAGGGGACTGAAAGAGACCCAGTACTTC
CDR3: CASSRGLKETQYF

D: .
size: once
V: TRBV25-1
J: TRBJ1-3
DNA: TGTGCCAGCACGGACAGCAAGTACGGCACCATATATTTT
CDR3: CASTDSKYGTIYF

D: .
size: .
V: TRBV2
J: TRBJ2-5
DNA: TGTGCCAGCAGTGAAGTACATTCAGAGACCCAGTACTTC
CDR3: CASSEVHSETQYF

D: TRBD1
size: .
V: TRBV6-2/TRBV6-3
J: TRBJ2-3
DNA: TGTGCCAGCAGTTACTCTGGACAGGGGAGTTGGGATACGCAGTATTTT
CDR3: CASSYSGQGSWDTQYF

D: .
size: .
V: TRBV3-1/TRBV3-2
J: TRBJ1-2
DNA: TGTGCCAGCAGCCCCCCCCGTAGCAGGGATCGGGGCTACACCTTC
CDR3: CASSPPRSRDRGYTF

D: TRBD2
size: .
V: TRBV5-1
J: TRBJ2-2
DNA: TGCGCCAGCAGCCCCACCCTGACTAGCGGGAGAGGATCCGGGGAGCTGTTTTTT
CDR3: CASSPTLTSGRGSGELFF

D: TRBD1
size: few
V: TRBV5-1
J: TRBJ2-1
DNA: TGCGCCAGCAGCGGTGGGGGACAGGGGGCGCAGAATGAGCAGTTCTTC
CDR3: CASSGGGQGAQNEQFF

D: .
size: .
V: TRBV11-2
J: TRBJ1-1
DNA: TGTGCCAGCAGCTTACGTAGGGGCACTGAAGCTTTCTTT
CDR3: CASSLRRGTEAFF

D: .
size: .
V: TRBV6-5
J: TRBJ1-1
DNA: TGTGCCAGCAGTTACCGGGGGATCGGCGTTTCTGAAGCTTTCTTT
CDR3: CASSYRGIGVSEAFF

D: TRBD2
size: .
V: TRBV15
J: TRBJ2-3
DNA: TGTGCCACCAGCACCGCGGGAGATGGCACAGATACGCAGTATTTT
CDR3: CATSTAGDGTDTQYF